The subject of this entry is one T cell receptor (beta chain). Its specificity is unknown. Primers for the PCR totalled 60 Vbeta and 13 Jbeta. Profiling relied on immunoSEQ multiplex PCR, and the TCRdb table lists in-frame clones only, not all of them. This table holds around 76,000 clones, about two thirds found once. This record comes from a study of cytomegalovirus exposure and HLA in healthy donors. Study results and limitations: A missense DCLRE1C variant was associated with V- and J-gene trimming of TCR beta chains in a later analysis, and an independent cohort replicated the association. A later analysis reportedly found fewer N-insertions in an Asian-associated ancestry cluster than the approximately 670-donor mean. Listed as cytomegalovirus-associated were 164 TCR beta chains.

There are 14 residues in the CDR3. In germline, CDR1 is MNHNS, CDR2 SASEGT. V gave up 2 bases and J gave up 6 bases, with 14 bases separating them. The sequence was collected from a man aged 40-55 years in good health and CMV-seropositive. Sequencing was done on a sample of PBMCs. The V and J genes are TRBV6-1 and TRBJ2-7, with a tentative D call TRBD2 (6 bases). CDR3 nucleotide sequence: TGTGCCAGCAGTGAATCCGGAGGGGCCCGCGAGCAGTACTTC. The encoded protein is CASSESGGAREQYF.